This T cell receptor beta chain was observed in a study of blood T cell repertoires in COVID-19. Study information: COVID-19 samples collected from the United States, Italy and Spain covered acute and convalescent phases.

All enrollees were about 18 to 100 years old and from around 25 US areas. Assignment of participants to cohorts was predicated upon participant-reported clinical history. Authors' data handling: Reference gene primers were amplified, and this amplification served to estimate nucleated cell counts. Sequenced by immunoSEQ multiplex PCR; TCRdb stores in-frame clones only, minus some. Clone size and the V and J calls come from that table; the DNA yielded D and trimming. The profile shows under 250,000 clones, roughly nine tenths of them singletons. This clone was picked up one time. V was clipped by 4 bases and J by 0 bases, with 19 bases between them. In germline, CDR1 is MGHRA, CDR2 YSYEKL. The CDR3 contains 18 residues.

The chain links TRBV4-1 to TRBJ2-1; D may be TRBD2 (6 bases). The sequenced sample consisted of PBMCs or T cells enriched from blood (not recorded which). This clonotype was sampled from a young woman with acute COVID-19. CDR3 sequence: CASSPLGRTSISYNEQFF. Here the CDR3 DNA reads TGCGCCAGCAGCCCCTTAGGGAGGACTTCCATCTCCTACAATGAGCAGTTCTTC.